These 19 T cell receptor beta chains were all obtained from the same sample, sequenced in a study of CD8+CD57+ T cells in acquired aplastic anemia. Genomic DNA constituted the template upon which TCR beta VDJ and CDR3 profiling was performed. From the reads, TCRdb called clonotypes with MiXCR, one entry per CDR3 protein. The repertoire holds about 270,000 distinct CDR3 sequences, roughly half seen once, with roughly 8% in the top ten. The specimen was sorted CD4+, CD8+, or CD8+CD57+ T cells (not recorded which) from PBMCs. These receptors were taken from a human donor with severe aplastic anemia or a healthy control (not recorded which).

Turning to this clonotype: One end of the junction varies from germline; a read error may be responsible. The V gene is TRBV5-1, the J gene TRBJ2-7; 8 bases agree with TRBD1. In germline, CDR1 is SGHRS, CDR2 YFSETQ. The CDR3 length is 15 residues. The DNA for the CDR3 is TGTGCCAGCGGCCAAGGACAGGGTAACGTCCACGAGCAGTACTTC. Translation gives CASGQGQGNVHEQYF.

The V call is TRBV10-3, the J call TRBJ2-7, with 10 bases that match TRBD2. CDR1 and CDR2 from the germline V gene are ENHRY and SYGVKD. Trimming took 10 bases from V and 2 from J; bases not matched to a gene: 8. The CDR3 sequence is 14 residues long. The CDR3 sequence is CATHGTSAPYEQYF. CDR3 nucleotide sequence: TGTGCCACTCATGGGACTAGCGCGCCCTACGAGCAGTACTTC.

This clonotype was detected a few times. The V and J genes are TRBV7-3 and TRBJ2-2; the D call may be TRBD1 or TRBD2 (5 bases each). There are 14 residues in the CDR3. V lost 2 bases and J lost 4, with 8 bases in between. Germline V gene data show CDR1 as SGHTA and CDR2 as FQGTGA. Here the CDR3 reads CASSLGAGTGELFF. The CDR3 nucleotides read TGTGCCAGCAGCTTAGGGGCGGGCACCGGGGAGCTGTTTTTT.

The V and J genes are TRBV29-1 and TRBJ1-4; 7 bases map to TRBD1. The germline gives CDR1 SQVTM, CDR2 ANQGSEA. The CDR3 consists of 13 residues. Trimming at V came to 6 bases and at J to 4 bases, leaving 5 bases not matched to a gene. The CDR3 bases are TGCAGCGTGACCGGGACAGATAATGAAAAACTGTTTTTT. Its translation is CSVTGTDNEKLFF.

The CDR3 DNA reads as TGTGCCAGCAGCTTGACATCCAATCCTAACTATGGCTACACCTTC. Translated, it gives CASSLTSNPNYGYTF. V gene TRBV7-8 combines with J gene TRBJ1-2, with D hard to call. CDR3 length: 15 residues. Germline lookup yields CDR1 SGHVS and CDR2 FQNEAQ. The V end lost 3 bases, the J end lost 0 bases, and 11 bases lay between the germline ends.

V usage is TRBV20-1 and J usage is TRBJ2-2; 7 bases map to TRBD1. CDR1 is DFQATT and CDR2 is SNEGSKA in the germline V gene (reference sequence). The CDR3 is made up of 13 amino acids. The V segment lost 7 bases and the J segment 4 bases; nucleotides outside the gene matches: 6. CDR3 bases: TGCAGTGTCCGGGACAGCTTCACCGGGGAGCTGTTTTTT. Amino acids: CSVRDSFTGELFF.

Note on this clonotype: The junction does not match germline at one end; this may be a read error. The genes are TRBV7-9 and TRBJ2-3, with D tentatively TRBD2 (6 bases). CDR3 length: 14 residues. Germline V lookup: CDR1 SEHNR, CDR2 FQNEAQ (reference sequence). The CDR3 spells CASSLLSGLDTQYF. The CDR3 DNA reads TGCGCCAGCAGCTTACTCAGCGGGCTGGATACGCAGTATTTT. Combining the CDR3 with reference TRBV7-9 and TRBJ2-3 gives the whole variable domain DTGVSQNPRHKITKRGQNVTFRCDPISEHNRLYWYRQTLGQGPEFLTYFQNEAQLEKSRLLSDRFSAERPKGSFSTLEIQRTEQGDSAMYLCASSLLSGLDTQYFGPGTRLTVL.

The CDR3 protein is CSARGAGYNEQFF. The CDR3 DNA reads as TGCAGTGCTAGAGGGGCGGGCTACAATGAGCAGTTCTTC. The chain carries TRBV20-1 and TRBJ2-1; D is perhaps TRBD2 (5 bases). The V and J ends lost 1 base and 3 bases respectively, with 7 bases between them. Per germline, CDR1 DFQATT and CDR2 SNEGSKA (reference sequence). This CDR3 is 13 amino acids long.

The chain recombines TRBV7-8 with TRBJ2-7; 9 bases match TRBD1. From germline, CDR1 is SGHVS and CDR2 FQNEAQ. CDR3 length: 14 residues. The V segment lost 4 bases and the J segment 3 bases; nucleotides outside the gene matches: 4. CDR3 loop: CASSSRTGVYEQYF. For the CDR3, the DNA is TGTGCCAGCAGCTCCCGGACAGGGGTCTACGAGCAGTACTTC.

The genes are TRBV12-3 or TRBV12-4 and TRBJ2-5; 7 nucleotides line up with TRBD1. There are 14 residues in the CDR3. Trimming at V came to 3 bases and at J to 5 bases, leaving 6 bases not matched to a gene. CDR3 protein: CASSFGTVAETQYF. CDR3 nucleotides: TGTGCCAGCAGTTTCGGGACAGTTGCTGAGACCCAGTACTTC.

This clonotype was counted ten times or more. The chain has TRBV7-8 and TRBJ1-5; 9 bases are a match to TRBD1. V was clipped by 5 bases and J by 1 base; unmatched bases: 6. The CDR3 extends over 16 amino acids. The germline gives CDR1 SGHVS, CDR2 FQNEAQ. In DNA, the CDR3 is TGTGCCAGCAGCAGAACAGGGGGCATGAGCAATCAGCCCCAGCATTTT. As protein: CASSRTGGMSNQPQHF.

V gene TRBV20-1 combines with J gene TRBJ1-5; the match to TRBD1 covers 7 bases. Germline trimming cut 4 bases from V and 3 bases from J; bases unmatched to any gene: 9. CDR3 length equals 15 residues. Germline V CDR1 and CDR2: DFQATT, SNEGSKA (reference sequence). The CDR3 DNA follows: TGCAGTGCTATTGACAGGGAGTATGACAATCAGCCCCAGCATTTT. It translates to CSAIDREYDNQPQHF.

A single count supports this clonotype. The junction does not match germline at one end; this may be a read error. CDR3 DNA: TGTGCCAGCAGCGAGACGGGCCACGAGCAGTACTTC. Protein product: CASSETGHEQYF. The rearrangement joins TRBV5-1 to TRBJ2-7; D not certain. Germline V gene sequence: CDR1 SGHRS, CDR2 YFSETQ. The CDR3 consists of 12 residues.

J is TRBJ1-6 and V is TRBV7-2, with 11 bases matching TRBD1. This CDR3 is 14 amino acids long. Germline V CDR1 and CDR2: SGHTA, FQGNSA. J gave up 12 bases and V 5 bases, and 6 bases lay outside the gene matches. In DNA, the CDR3 is TGTGCCAGCAGCGCGGACAGGGGGCGAGAACCCCTCCACTTT. Protein: CASSADRGREPLHF.

The rearrangement uses TRBV12-3 or TRBV12-4 and TRBJ1-4, with D unclear. CDR3 length: 15 residues. V gave up 1 base and J gave up 5 bases, with 11 bases separating them. The DNA of the CDR3 is TGTGCCAGCAGTTTAGGGACCCGGAGGAATGAAAAACTGTTTTTT. Residues: CASSLGTRRNEKLFF.

The chain has TRBV29-1 and TRBJ2-5; 9 positions agree with TRBD2. The CDR3 sequence is 15 residues long. Per germline, CDR1 SQVTM and CDR2 ANQGSEA. The DNA for the CDR3 is TGCAGTGCAGCGGGAGGCGGGAGAGGAAGGGAGACCCAGTACTTC. It is translated as CSAAGGGRGRETQYF.

For this clonotype: A read error is possible here, since a much larger clone lies one base away. The CDR3 DNA reads as TGTGCCAGCAGTTCGACTCAGGGTTCTGAAAGACTGTTTTTT. This gives the protein CASSSTQGSERLFF. The J gene is TRBJ1-4, the V gene TRBV6-5, with a possible D match to TRBD1 (5 bases). This CDR3 comprises 14 residues. CDR1 is MNHEY and CDR2 is SVGAGI in the germline V gene.

This clonotype was recorded at least ten times. The gene calls are TRBV24-1 and TRBJ1-4, with TRBD1 matching over 8 bases. Germline lookup yields CDR1 KGHDR and CDR2 SFDVKD. The junction had 4 bases not matched to a gene; V was cut back by 2 bases and J by 9 bases. The CDR3 spans 14 residues. CDR3: CATSDSRQGQKLFF. The CDR3 DNA sequence: TGTGCCACCAGTGATTCTCGACAGGGGCAAAAACTGTTTTTT.

The gene calls are TRBV15 and TRBJ2-7; TRBD2 matches at 11 bases. CDR1 LNHNV and CDR2 YYDKDF come from the germline V gene (reference sequence). V was pared by 6 bases and J by 5 bases, with 15 bases of the junction left unmatched. The length of the CDR3 is 17 residues. CDR3 amino acids: CATSPNPLTSGRNEQYF. The CDR3 coding sequence is TGTGCCACCAGTCCGAATCCCCTTACTAGCGGGAGAAACGAGCAGTACTTC. The whole variable domain, remainder taken from reference TRBV15 and TRBJ2-7, is DAMVIQNPRYQVTQFGKPVTLSCSQTLNHNVMYWYQQKSSQAPKLLFHYYDKDFNNEADTPDNFQSRRPNTSFCFLDIRSPGLGDTAMYLCATSPNPLTSGRNEQYFGPGTRLTVT.